This T cell receptor (beta chain) comes out of a study of T cell responses to AZD1222 COVID-19 vaccine (dated by TCRdb to 2020 to 2023). About the full investigation: TCR sequencing was performed for more than 230 trial participants, of whom about 210 were given two doses of AZD1222 and around 25 were given two doses of MenACWY control vaccine. Trial participants were enrolled into age subgroups of 18-55, 56-69 and 70-plus years, which contained 148, 28 and 57 TCR-sequenced participants, respectively.

Overall study results and their limits: The 56-69-year group was small, and its depth increase did not reach significance, likely because of low power. Participants were mostly white British, with more females than males. The authors suggested clonal diversity may have been underestimated. After two AZD1222 doses, both the breadth and the depth of spike-specific TCRs were significantly higher than at day 0 and than in MenACWY recipients. Because no day 14 peak-response samples were available, repertoires were characterized only after the peak T cell response. Vaccine-associated CD4 TCRs spanned the whole spike protein, with dominant responses in regions 160-218 and 743-854. Nearly half of unique spike-specific TCRs reportedly recognized epitopes outside regions mutated in the B.1.351 and B.1.1.7 variants. Conclusions about previously exposed vaccinees are limited, since just six AZD1222 recipients were seropositive for SARS-CoV-2 at baseline.

A word on this clone: Its antigen target is currently unknown. Nothing much larger sits one base from this clone, and base qualities are not available.

Read against the paper, the sample's time point label means: baseline before first vaccination. This specimen's treatment or condition label, interpreted: meningococcal conjugate vaccine given as trial control. Samples from vaccinated people were obtained from the UK trials COV001 and COV002, which included a single-blind randomized controlled phase 2/3 trial of AZD1222 (ChAdOx1 nCoV-19) in healthy adults. For TCRbeta chain sequencing, PBMC samples from trial participants were taken at day 0 and at day 28 after the second dose. The CDR3 regions of human TCRbeta chains were analyzed by immunosequencing. The authors' pipeline ran thus. TCRs in the repertoires were compared against a reference library of SARS-CoV-2-specific TCRs that had been generated with the MIRA antigen-specificity platform. Breadth was defined as the fraction of unique TCRs that were SARS-CoV-2-associated. Depth was defined as the fraction of total T cells that were SARS-CoV-2-associated. Using the MIRA data, each spike-specific TCR was mapped to the spike region that the TCR reacts to and placed in a CD4 or CD8 class. Log10-transformed breadth and depth values were compared by one-way ANOVA with Sidak's multiple comparisons tests. Imported from immuneACCESS, the table was reduced by TCRdb to in-frame sequences with V and J called. These copies leave out some clones; in studies compared against another copy, an unresolved V gene accounts for under half, and the cause of the remainder is not known. V, J and clone size derive from that table, while D and trimming were established from the DNA sequence. This sample has approximately 220,000 clones in its table, and just over 90% of those were observed once. The top ten hold 1% of the sample.

The CDR3 sequence holds 16 residues, the cysteine and phenylalanine included. The kept DNA is CDR3 alone, 48 bases in frame from the first base. The V and J ends are trimmed by 2 bases and 5 bases, leaving 17 bases between them. CDR1 and CDR2 (ENHRY, SYGVKD) derive from the germline V gene. This receptor chain uses TRBV10-3 and TRBJ2-3; the D call is tentative, TRBD1 or TRBD2, as each matches 6 bases. The TCR originated in an adult in good health. The sequencing used peripheral blood, collected on day 0 of MenACWY control vaccination. The sequenced DNA is TGTGCCATCAGTGAGGCGAACCGGGGGCAGTTAGATACGCAGTATTTT. Translated, it reads CAISEANRGQLDTQYF.